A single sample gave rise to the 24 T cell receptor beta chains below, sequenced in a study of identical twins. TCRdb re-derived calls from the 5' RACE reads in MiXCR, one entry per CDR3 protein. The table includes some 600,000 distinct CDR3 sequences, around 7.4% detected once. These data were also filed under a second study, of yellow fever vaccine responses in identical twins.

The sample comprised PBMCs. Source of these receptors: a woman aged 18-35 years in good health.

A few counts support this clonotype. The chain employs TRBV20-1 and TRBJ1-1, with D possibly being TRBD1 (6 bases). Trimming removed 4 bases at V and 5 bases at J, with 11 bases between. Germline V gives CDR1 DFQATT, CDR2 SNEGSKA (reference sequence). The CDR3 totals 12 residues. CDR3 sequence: CSANTGTTEAFF. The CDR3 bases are TGCAGTGCTAACACAGGGACTACTGAAGCTTTCTTT.

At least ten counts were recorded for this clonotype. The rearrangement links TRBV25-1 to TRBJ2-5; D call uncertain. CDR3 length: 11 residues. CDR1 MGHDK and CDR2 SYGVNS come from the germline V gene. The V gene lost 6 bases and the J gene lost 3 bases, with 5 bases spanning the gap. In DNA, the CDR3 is TGTGCCAGCAGGGGTGAAGAGACCCAGTACTTC. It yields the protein CASRGEETQYF. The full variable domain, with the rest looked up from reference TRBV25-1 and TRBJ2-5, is EADIYQTPRYLVIGTGKKITLECSQTMGHDKMYWYQQDPGMELHLIHYSYGVNSTEKGDLSSESTVSRIRTEHFPLTLESARPSHTSQYLCASRGEETQYFGPGTRLLVL.

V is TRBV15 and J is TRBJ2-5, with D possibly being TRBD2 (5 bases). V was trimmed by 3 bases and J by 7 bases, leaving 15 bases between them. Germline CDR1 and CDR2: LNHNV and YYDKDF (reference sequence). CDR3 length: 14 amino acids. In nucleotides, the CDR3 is TGTGCCACCAGCAGCCCCTGGTCCGCGGGGACCCAGTACTTC. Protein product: CATSSPWSAGTQYF.

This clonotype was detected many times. The CDR3 region is CASGREEGIGHEQYF. DNA of the CDR3: TGTGCCAGCGGGCGGGAGGAAGGAATCGGCCACGAGCAGTACTTC. The V call is TRBV6-1, the J call TRBJ2-7, with 8 bases matching TRBD2. This CDR3 has 15 amino acids. V lost 8 bases and J lost 5; bases outside the gene matches: 14. CDR1 is MNHNS, CDR2 SASEGT, per germline.

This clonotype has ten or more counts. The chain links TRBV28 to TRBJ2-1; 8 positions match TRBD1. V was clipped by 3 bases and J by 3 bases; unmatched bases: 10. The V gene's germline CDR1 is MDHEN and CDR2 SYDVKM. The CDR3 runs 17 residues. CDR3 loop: CASSLYWTGPHYNEQFF. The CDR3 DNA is TGTGCCAGCAGTTTGTACTGGACAGGGCCTCACTACAATGAGCAGTTCTTC.

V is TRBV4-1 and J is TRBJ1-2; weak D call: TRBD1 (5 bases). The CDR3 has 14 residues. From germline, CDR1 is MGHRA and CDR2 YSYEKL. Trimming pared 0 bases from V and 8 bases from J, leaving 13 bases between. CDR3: CASSQDRGGDGYTF. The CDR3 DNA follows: TGCGCCAGCAGCCAAGATCGGGGGGGAGACGGCTACACCTTC.

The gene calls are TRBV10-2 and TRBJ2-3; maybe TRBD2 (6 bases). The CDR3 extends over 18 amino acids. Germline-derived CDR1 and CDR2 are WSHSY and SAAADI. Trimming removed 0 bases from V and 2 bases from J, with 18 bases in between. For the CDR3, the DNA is TGCGCCAGCAGTGAGTCGTTTTACACTAGCCCATCCACAGATACGCAGTATTTT. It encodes CASSESFYTSPSTDTQYF.

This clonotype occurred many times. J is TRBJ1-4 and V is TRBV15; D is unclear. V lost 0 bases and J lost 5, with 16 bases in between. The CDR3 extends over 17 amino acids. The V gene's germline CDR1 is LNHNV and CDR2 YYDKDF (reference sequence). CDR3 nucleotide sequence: TGTGCCACCAGCAGAGATATGGAGGCGGCCAGGAATGAAAAACTGTTTTTT. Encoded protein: CATSRDMEAARNEKLFF.

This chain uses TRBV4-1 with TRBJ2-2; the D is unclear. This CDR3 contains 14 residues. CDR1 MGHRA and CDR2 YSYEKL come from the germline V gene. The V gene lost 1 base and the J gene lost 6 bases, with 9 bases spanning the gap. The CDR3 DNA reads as TGCGCCAGCAGCCAAGTGGGGAATCCCGGGGAGCTGTTTTTT. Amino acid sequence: CASSQVGNPGELFF.

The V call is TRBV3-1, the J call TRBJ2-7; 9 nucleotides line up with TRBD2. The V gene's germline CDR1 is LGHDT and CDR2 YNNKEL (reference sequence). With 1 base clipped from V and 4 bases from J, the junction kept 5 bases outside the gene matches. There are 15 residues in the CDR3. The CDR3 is CASSQAPSGTYEQYF. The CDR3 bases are TGTGCCAGCAGCCAAGCCCCTAGCGGGACTTACGAGCAGTACTTC.

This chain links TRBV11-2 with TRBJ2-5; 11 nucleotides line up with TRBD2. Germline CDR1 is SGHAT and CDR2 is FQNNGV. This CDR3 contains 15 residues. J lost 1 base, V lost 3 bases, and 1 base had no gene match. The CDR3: CASSFGLAGQETQYF. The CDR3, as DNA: TGTGCCAGCAGCTTCGGACTAGCGGGCCAAGAGACCCAGTACTTC.

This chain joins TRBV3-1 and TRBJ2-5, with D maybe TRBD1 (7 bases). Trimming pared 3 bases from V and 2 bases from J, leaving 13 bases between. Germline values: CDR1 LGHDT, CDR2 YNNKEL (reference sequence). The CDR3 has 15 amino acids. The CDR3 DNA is TGTGCCAGCAGCCACTACAGGGGAGGACAAGAGACCCAGTACTTC. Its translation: CASSHYRGGQETQYF.

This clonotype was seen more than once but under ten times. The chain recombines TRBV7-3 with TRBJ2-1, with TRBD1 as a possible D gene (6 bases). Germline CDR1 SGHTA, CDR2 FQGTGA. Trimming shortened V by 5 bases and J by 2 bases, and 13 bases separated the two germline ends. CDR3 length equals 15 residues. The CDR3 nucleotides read TGTGCCAGCAGCGTTATGGGGGCTACCTACAATGAGCAGTTCTTC. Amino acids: CASSVMGATYNEQFF.

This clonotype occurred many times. Here the CDR3 reads CASSRGRGEQYV. In DNA form, the CDR3 reads TGTGCCAGCAGCCGTGGACGTGGGGAGCAGTACGTC. This sequence joins TRBV3-1 and TRBJ2-7; D uncertain. Germline V gives CDR1 LGHDT, CDR2 YNNKEL (reference sequence). Trimming took off 4 bases at V and 7 bases at J, with 11 bases between the two ends. The CDR3 contains 12 residues.

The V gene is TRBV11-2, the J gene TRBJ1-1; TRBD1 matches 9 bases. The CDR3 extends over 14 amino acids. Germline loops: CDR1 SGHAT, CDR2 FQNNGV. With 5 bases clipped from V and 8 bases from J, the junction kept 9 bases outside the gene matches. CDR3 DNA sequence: TGTGCCAGCAGCCTTACAGGGGGCCCAGGGGAAGCTTTCTTT. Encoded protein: CASSLTGGPGEAFF.

The CDR3 bases are TGTGCCACCAGTGATCCCCGGATAGCGGTTCAAGAGACCCAGTACTTC. Protein product: CATSDPRIAVQETQYF. The genes are TRBV24-1 and TRBJ2-5; D perhaps matches TRBD2 (6 bases). Trimming stripped 3 bases from V and 2 bases from J, with 15 bases between. CDR3 length: 16 amino acids. Germline assignment: CDR1 KGHDR and CDR2 SFDVKD.

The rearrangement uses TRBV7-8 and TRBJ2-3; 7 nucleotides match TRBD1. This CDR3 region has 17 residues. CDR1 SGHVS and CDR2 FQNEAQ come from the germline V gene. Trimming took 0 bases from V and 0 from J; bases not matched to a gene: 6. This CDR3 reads CASSLAPQGVSTDTQYF. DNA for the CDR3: TGTGCCAGCAGCTTAGCCCCCCAGGGGGTAAGCACAGATACGCAGTATTTT.

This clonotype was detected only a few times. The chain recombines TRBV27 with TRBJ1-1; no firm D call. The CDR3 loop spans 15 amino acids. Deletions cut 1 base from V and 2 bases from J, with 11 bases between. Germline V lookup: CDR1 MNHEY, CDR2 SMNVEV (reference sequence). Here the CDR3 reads CASSLFAAINTEAFF. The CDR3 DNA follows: TGTGCCAGCAGTTTATTTGCAGCCATCAACACTGAAGCTTTCTTT.

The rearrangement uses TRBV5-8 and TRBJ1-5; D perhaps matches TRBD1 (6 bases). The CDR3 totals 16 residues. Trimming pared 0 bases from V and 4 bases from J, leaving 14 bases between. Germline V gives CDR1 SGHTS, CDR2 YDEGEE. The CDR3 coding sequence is TGTGCCAGCAGCTTGGGCCAGGGGAGGGTAAATCAGCCCCAGCATTTT. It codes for CASSLGQGRVNQPQHF.

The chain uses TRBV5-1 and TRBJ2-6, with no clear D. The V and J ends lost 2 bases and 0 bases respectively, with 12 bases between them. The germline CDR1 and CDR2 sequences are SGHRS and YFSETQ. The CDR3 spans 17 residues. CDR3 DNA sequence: TGCGCCAGCAGCTTAAAGGAAAGACCCTCTGGGGCCAACGTCCTGACTTTC. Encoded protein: CASSLKERPSGANVLTF.

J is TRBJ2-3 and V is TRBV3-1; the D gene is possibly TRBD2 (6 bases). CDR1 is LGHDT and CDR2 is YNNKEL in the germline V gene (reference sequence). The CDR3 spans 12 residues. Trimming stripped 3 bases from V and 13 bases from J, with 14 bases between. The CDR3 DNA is TGTGCCAGCAGCCACGAAGGAGGGAGGAAGTATTTT. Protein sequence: CASSHEGGRKYF.

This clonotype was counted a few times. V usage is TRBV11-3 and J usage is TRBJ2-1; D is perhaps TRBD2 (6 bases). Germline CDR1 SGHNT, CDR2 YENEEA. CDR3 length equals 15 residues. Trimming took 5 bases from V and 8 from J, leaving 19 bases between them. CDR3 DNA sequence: TGTGCCAGCAGCGACGGGGGTCCGTTTGAGCATGAGCAGTTCTTC. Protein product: CASSDGGPFEHEQFF.

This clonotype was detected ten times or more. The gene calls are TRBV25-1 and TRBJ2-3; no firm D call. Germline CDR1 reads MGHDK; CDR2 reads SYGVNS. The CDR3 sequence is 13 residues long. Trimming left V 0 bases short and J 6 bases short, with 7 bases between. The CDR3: CASSEYFVDTQYF. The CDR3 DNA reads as TGTGCCAGCAGTGAATATTTTGTGGATACGCAGTATTTT.

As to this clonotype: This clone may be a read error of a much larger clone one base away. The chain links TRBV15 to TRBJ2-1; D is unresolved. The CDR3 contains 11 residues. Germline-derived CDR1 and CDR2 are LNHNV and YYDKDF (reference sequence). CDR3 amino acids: CATSNYNEQLF. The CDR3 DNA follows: TGTGCCACCAGCAACTACAATGAGCAGCTCTTC.